The present TCR beta chain was sequenced within a study of T-cell memory formation after mild COVID-19. Using its own MiXCR run on the 5' RACE reads, TCRdb lists one record per CDR3 protein. The table has under 300,000 distinct CDR3 sequences, approximately 9% seen once. The CDR3 consists of 15 residues. CDR1 is SGHTA, CDR2 FQGNSA, per germline. Trimming at V came to 5 bases and at J to 4 bases, leaving 10 bases not matched to a gene. The material sequenced was PBMCs or a T cell subset sorted from them (not recorded which). The sequence derives from a man younger than 35 who had mild COVID-19 (a few samples of this study predate the infection). Cell type and time point are not known. The chain has TRBV7-2 and TRBJ1-1; 7 bases line up with TRBD1. The CDR3 is CASSISTGVSTEAFF. CDR3 DNA: TGTGCCAGCAGCATATCTACAGGGGTGAGCACTGAAGCTTTCTTT.